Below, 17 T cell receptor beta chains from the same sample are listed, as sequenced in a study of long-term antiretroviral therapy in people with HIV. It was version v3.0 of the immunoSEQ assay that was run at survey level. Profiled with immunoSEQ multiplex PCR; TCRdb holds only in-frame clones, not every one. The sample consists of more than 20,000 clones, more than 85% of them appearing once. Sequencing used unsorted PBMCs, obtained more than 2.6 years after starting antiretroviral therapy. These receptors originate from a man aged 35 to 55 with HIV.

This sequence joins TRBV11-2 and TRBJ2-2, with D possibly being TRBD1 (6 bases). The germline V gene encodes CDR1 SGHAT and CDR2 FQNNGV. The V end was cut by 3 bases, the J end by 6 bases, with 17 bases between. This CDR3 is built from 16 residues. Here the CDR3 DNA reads TGTGCCAGCAGCTTCGGGGCAGGGGAAGTCTCCGGGGAGCTGTTTTTT. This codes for CASSFGAGEVSGELFF.

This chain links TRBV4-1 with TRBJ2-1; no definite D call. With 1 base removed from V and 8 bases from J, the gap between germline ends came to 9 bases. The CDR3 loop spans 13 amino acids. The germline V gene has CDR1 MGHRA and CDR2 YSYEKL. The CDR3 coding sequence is TGCGCCAGCAGCCAAGTACCCGGTTATGAGCAGTTCTTC. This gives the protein CASSQVPGYEQFF.

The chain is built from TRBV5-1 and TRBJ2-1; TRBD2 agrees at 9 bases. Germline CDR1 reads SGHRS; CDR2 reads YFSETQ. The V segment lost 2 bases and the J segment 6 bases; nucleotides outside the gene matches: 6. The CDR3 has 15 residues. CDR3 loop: CASSFGAGGPNEQFF. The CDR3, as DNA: TGCGCCAGCAGCTTTGGGGCGGGAGGGCCCAATGAGCAGTTCTTC.

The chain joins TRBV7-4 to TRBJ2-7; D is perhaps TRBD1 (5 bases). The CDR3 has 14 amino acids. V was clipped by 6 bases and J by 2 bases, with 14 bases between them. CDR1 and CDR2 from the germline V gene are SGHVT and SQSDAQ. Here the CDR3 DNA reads TGTGCCAGCAGGCTAGGCCCCAGGGCCTACGAGCAGTACTTC. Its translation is CASRLGPRAYEQYF.

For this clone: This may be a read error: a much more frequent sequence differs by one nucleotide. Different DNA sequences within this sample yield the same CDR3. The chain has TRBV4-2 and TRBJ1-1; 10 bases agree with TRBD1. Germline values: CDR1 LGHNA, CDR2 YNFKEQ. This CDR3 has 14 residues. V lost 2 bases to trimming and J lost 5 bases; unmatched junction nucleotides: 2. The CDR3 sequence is CASSQWTGGTEAFF. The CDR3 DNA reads TGTGCCAGCAGCCAATGGACAGGGGGGACTGAAGCTTTCTTT.

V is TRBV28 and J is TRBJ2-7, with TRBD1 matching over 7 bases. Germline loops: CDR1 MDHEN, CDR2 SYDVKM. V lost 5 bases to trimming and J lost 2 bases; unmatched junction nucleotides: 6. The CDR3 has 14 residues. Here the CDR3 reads CASSPGQLPYEQYF. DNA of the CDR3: TGTGCCAGCAGTCCGGGACAGTTACCCTACGAGCAGTACTTC.

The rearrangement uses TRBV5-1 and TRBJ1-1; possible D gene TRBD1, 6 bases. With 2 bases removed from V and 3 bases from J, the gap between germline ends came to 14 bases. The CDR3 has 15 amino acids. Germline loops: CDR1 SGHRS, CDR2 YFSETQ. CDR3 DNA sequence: TGCGCCAGCAGCTTCACAGGGTTGGGGTACACTGAAGCTTTCTTT. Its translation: CASSFTGLGYTEAFF.

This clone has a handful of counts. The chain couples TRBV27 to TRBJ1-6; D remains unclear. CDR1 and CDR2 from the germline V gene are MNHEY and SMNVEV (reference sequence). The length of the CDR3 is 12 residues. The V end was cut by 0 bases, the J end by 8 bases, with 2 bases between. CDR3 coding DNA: TGTGCCAGCAGTTTATCCCATTCACCCCTCCACTTT. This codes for CASSLSHSPLHF.

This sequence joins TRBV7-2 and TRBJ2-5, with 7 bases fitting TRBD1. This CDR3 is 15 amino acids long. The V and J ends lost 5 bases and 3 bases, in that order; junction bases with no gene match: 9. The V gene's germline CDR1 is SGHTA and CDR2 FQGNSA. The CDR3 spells CASSPEGGREETQYF. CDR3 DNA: TGTGCCAGCAGCCCGGAAGGGGGCCGGGAAGAGACCCAGTACTTC.

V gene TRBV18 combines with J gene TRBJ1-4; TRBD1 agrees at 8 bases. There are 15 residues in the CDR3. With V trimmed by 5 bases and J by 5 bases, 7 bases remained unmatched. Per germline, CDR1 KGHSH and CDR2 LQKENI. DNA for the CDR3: TGTGCCAGCTCAAGGTCGGCAGGGGGCAATGAAAAACTGTTTTTT. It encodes CASSRSAGGNEKLFF. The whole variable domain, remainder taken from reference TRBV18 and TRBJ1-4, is NAGVMQNPRHLVRRRGQEARLRCSPMKGHSHVYWYRQLPEEGLKFMVYLQKENIIDESGMPKERFSAEFPKEGPSILRIQQVVRGDSAAYFCASSRSAGGNEKLFFGSGTQLSVL.

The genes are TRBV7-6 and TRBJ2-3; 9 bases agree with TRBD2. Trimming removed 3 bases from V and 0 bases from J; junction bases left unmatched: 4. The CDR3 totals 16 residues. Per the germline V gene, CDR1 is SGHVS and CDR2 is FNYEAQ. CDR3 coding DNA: TGTGCCAGCAGCTTGAAAGCGGGGGGCAGCACAGATACGCAGTATTTT. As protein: CASSLKAGGSTDTQYF.

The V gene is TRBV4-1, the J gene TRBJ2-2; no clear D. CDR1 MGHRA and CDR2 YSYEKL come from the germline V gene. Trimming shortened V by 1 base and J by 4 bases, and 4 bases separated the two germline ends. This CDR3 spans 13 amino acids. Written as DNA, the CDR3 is TGCGCCAGCAGCCAAGCCCCCACCGGGGAGCTGTTTTTT. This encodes CASSQAPTGELFF.

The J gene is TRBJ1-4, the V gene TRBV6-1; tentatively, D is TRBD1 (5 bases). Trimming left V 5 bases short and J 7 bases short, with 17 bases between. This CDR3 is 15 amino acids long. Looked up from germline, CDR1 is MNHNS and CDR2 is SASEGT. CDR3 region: CASSFGTDYIEKLFF. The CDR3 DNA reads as TGTGCCAGCAGTTTTGGGACGGATTACATTGAAAAACTGTTTTTT.

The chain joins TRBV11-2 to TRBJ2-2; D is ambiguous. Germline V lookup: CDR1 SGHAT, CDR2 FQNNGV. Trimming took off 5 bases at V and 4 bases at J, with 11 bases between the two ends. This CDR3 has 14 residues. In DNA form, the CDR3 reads TGTGCCAGCAGCCCAATCTTTGGCACCGGGGAGCTGTTTTTT. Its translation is CASSPIFGTGELFF.

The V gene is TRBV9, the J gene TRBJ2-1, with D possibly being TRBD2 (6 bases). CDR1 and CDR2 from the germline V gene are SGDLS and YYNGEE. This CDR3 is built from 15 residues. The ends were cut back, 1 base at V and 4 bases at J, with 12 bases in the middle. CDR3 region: CASSVRGGVYNEQFF. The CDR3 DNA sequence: TGTGCCAGCAGCGTAAGGGGAGGTGTGTACAATGAGCAGTTCTTC. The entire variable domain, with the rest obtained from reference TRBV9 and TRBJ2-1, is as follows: DSGVTQTPKHLITATGQRVTLRCSPRSGDLSVYWYQQSLDQGLQFLIQYYNGEERAKGNILERFSAQQFPDLHSELNLSSLELGDSALYFCASSVRGGVYNEQFFGPGTRLTVL.

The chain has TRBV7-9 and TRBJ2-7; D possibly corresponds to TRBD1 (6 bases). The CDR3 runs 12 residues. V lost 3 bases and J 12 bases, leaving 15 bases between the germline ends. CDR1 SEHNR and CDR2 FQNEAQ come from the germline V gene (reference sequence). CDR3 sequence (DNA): TGTGCCAGCAGCTTGGCGCAGGGGAATCTGTACTTC. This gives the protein CASSLAQGNLYF.

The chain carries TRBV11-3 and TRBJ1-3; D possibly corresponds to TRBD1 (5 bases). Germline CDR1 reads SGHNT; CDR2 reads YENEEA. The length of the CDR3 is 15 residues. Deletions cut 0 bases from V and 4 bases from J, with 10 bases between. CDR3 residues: CASSLDFGAGNTIYF. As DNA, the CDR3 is TGTGCCAGCAGCTTAGATTTCGGGGCAGGAAACACCATATATTTT. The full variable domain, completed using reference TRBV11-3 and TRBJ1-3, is EAGVVQSPRYKIIEKKQPVAFWCNPISGHNTLYWYLQNLGQGPELLIRYENEEAVDDSQLPKDRFSAERLKGVDSTLKIQPAELGDSAVYLCASSLDFGAGNTIYFGEGSWLTVV.